These 21 T cell receptor beta chains share one sample of origin, sequenced in a study of OX40 agonist ivuxolimab in advanced cancers. The library was built by means of the immunoSEQ multiplex PCR assay. TCRdb re-hosts the immuneACCESS table, in-frame sequences only. Its copies lack some clones; in the studies checked, an unresolved V gene accounts for under half of them, and the cause for the rest is not known. This sample has about 60,000 clones in its table, and approximately 86% of those were observed once. The ten largest clones add up to approximately 4% of the sample. The sample here was CD4+ or CD8+ T cells sorted from blood, taken in a trial of the OX40 agonist ivuxolimab. The receptor source for this set is an adult with an advanced solid tumor such as melanoma, head and neck, liver or kidney cancer.

The chain employs TRBV6-5 and TRBJ1-2; D not certain. Per germline, CDR1 MNHEY and CDR2 SVGAGI. CDR3 size: 14 residues. Trimming removed 3 bases from V and 4 bases from J, with 12 bases in between. The CDR3 DNA is TGTGCCAGCAGTTATTCCCGGACGGCCTATGGCTACACCTTC. Encoded protein: CASSYSRTAYGYTF.

The chain uses TRBV9 and TRBJ1-1, with a weak D call TRBD1 (6 bases). Germline assignment: CDR1 SGDLS and CDR2 YYNGEE. CDR3 length: 14 amino acids. V lost 3 bases and J 4 bases, leaving 13 bases between the germline ends. The DNA of the CDR3 is TGTGCCAGCAGCGGCACAGGGATAGGCACTGAAGCTTTCTTT. Protein sequence: CASSGTGIGTEAFF.

The chain has TRBV6-1 and TRBJ1-1; D ambiguous. Germline lookup yields CDR1 MNHNS and CDR2 SASEGT. The CDR3 runs to 15 residues. V was clipped by 5 bases and J by 2 bases, with 15 bases between them. CDR3 nucleotides: TGTGCCAGCAGTCCTACTAGGAGTCTAAACACTGAAGCTTTCTTT. It specifies CASSPTRSLNTEAFF.

The chain uses TRBV19 and TRBJ2-4; D perhaps matches TRBD2 (6 bases). The CDR3 covers 19 residues. The ends were cut back, 0 bases at V and 0 bases at J, with 18 bases in the middle. CDR1 LNHDA and CDR2 SQIVND come from the germline V gene (reference sequence). The CDR3 bases are TGTGCCAGTAGTATAGATGGAGGCGGGACGGATATAGCCAAAAACATTCAGTACTTC. Residues: CASSIDGGGTDIAKNIQYF. Full variable domain (outside the CDR3, taken from reference TRBV19 and TRBJ2-4): DGGITQSPKYLFRKEGQNVTLSCEQNLNHDAMYWYRQDPGQGLRLIYYSQIVNDFQKGDIAEGYSVSREKKESFPLTVTSAQKNPTAFYLCASSIDGGGTDIAKNIQYFGAGTRLSVL.

V usage is TRBV5-4 and J usage is TRBJ1-6; TRBD1 matches 7 bases. Trimming removed 0 bases from V and 5 bases from J; junction bases left unmatched: 5. This CDR3 region has 16 residues. Germline V gene lookup returns CDR1 SGHNT and CDR2 YYREEE (reference sequence). The CDR3 sequence: CASSLEGGVNNSPLHF. The CDR3 DNA follows: TGTGCCAGCAGCTTGGAAGGGGGCGTCAATAATTCACCCCTCCACTTT.

The chain is built from TRBV19 and TRBJ2-1; tentative D call: TRBD2 (5 bases). CDR3 length: 15 residues. Germline lookup yields CDR1 LNHDA and CDR2 SQIVND (reference sequence). V lost 6 bases, J lost 8 bases, and 20 bases lay in between. CDR3 protein: CASSQVSASRYEQFF. CDR3 sequence (DNA): TGTGCCAGTAGCCAGGTTAGCGCCTCTAGGTATGAGCAGTTCTTC.

The chain recombines TRBV11-3 with TRBJ1-2, with 9 bases that match TRBD1. The CDR3 is 14 amino acids. Trimming at V came to 6 bases and at J to 6 bases, leaving 8 bases not matched to a gene. Germline CDR1 reads SGHNT; CDR2 reads YENEEA. The CDR3 sequence is CASSPQGAGDGYTF. The CDR3 DNA reads TGTGCCAGCAGTCCACAGGGGGCTGGGGATGGCTACACCTTC.

J is TRBJ1-2 and V is TRBV4-3, with D possibly matching TRBD1 (5 bases). This CDR3 is built from 15 residues. V lost 0 bases and J lost 14, with 22 bases in between. Germline values: CDR1 LGHNA, CDR2 YSLEER. The CDR3 nucleotides are TGCGCCAGCAGCCAAGAGTTATCGGGGGGTTCAGCGGAAACCTTC. Amino acids: CASSQELSGGSAETF.

The chain combines TRBV27 with TRBJ1-1; D possibly corresponds to TRBD1 (5 bases). V lost 6 bases and J 3 bases, leaving 11 bases between the germline ends. The CDR3 extends over 13 amino acids. Germline V lookup: CDR1 MNHEY, CDR2 SMNVEV (reference sequence). As DNA, the CDR3 is TGTGCCAGCAGCTCGGGGCAATACACTGAAGCTTTCTTT. Translation: CASSSGQYTEAFF.

This sequence joins TRBV25-1 and TRBJ2-2, with D perhaps being TRBD1 or TRBD2 (5 bases each). Trimming cost V 8 bases and J 0 bases, with 16 bases left between them. CDR3 length: 16 residues. Germline CDR1 reads MGHDK; CDR2 reads SYGVNS. In nucleotides, the CDR3 is TGTGCCAGCGGTGGGACGGCCCCTGCGAACACCGGGGAGCTGTTTTTT. Encoded protein: CASGGTAPANTGELFF.

The rearrangement uses TRBV14 and TRBJ1-2; D gene ambiguous. Between the trimmed V and J ends, which lost 1 base and 4 bases, there was a span of 13 bases. This CDR3 region has 15 residues. Germline V gene data show CDR1 as SGHDN and CDR2 as FVKESK. The CDR3 nucleotides are TGTGCCAGCAGCCAAGGTTTAGCCCTGAGCTATGGCTACACCTTC. Translated, it gives CASSQGLALSYGYTF.

The table lists this clone with a count of one. The chain recombines TRBV7-2 with TRBJ2-7; unclear D gene. Trimming took off 2 bases at V and 1 base at J, with 9 bases between the two ends. The CDR3 is 14 residues long. CDR1 is SGHTA and CDR2 is FQGNSA in the germline V gene. This CDR3 is CASSLSLGSYEQYF. CDR3 sequence (DNA): TGTGCCAGCAGCTTATCGTTGGGTTCCTACGAGCAGTACTTC.

This rearrangement joins TRBV9 to TRBJ2-7; D is perhaps TRBD1 (6 bases). Trimming left V 0 bases short and J 6 bases short, with 13 bases between. There are 14 residues in the CDR3. From germline, CDR1 is SGDLS and CDR2 YYNGEE. The CDR3 DNA reads TGTGCCAGCAGCGTAGGGGGCAGGGGATCCGAGCAGTACTTC. Its translation: CASSVGGRGSEQYF.

This chain links TRBV2 with TRBJ2-1, with unresolved D. Germline assignment: CDR1 SNHLY and CDR2 FYNNEI. Trimming took 3 bases from V and 1 from J, leaving 4 bases between them. This CDR3 spans 13 amino acids. The CDR3 is CASSEGSYNEQFF. The CDR3, as DNA: TGTGCCAGCAGTGAGGGGTCCTACAATGAGCAGTTCTTC.

V and J are TRBV6-5 and TRBJ1-5, with TRBD1 matching over 8 bases. Trimming removed 5 bases from V and 7 bases from J; junction bases left unmatched: 4. Looked up from germline, CDR1 is MNHEY and CDR2 is SVGAGI. The CDR3 is 13 residues long. CDR3 DNA sequence: TGTGCCAGCAGTACACAGGGGGGCCAGCCCCAGCATTTT. Its translation: CASSTQGGQPQHF.

The V call is TRBV7-2, the J call TRBJ2-5; 9 nucleotides align to TRBD1. The end of the DNA is better explained by TRBJ2-7, so the J call may be wrong. Looked up from germline, CDR1 is SGHTA and CDR2 is FQGNSA. This CDR3 comprises 15 residues. The CDR3 is CASSSAGTGPYEQYF. DNA of the CDR3: TGTGCCAGCAGCTCAGCCGGGACAGGGCCCTACGAGCAGTACTTC.

Only a few counts were recorded for this clone. The chain has TRBV9 and TRBJ1-6; a weak D match, TRBD1 (6 bases). V was pared by 0 bases and J by 6 bases, with 13 bases between. The CDR3 sequence is 16 residues long. Germline loops: CDR1 SGDLS, CDR2 YYNGEE. The CDR3 sequence: CASSVATGESNSPLHF. The CDR3 nucleotides read TGTGCCAGCAGCGTAGCGACAGGAGAGAGTAATTCACCCCTCCACTTT.

This chain connects TRBV5-1 to TRBJ2-1; the match to TRBD1 covers 7 bases. The CDR3 runs 16 residues. Germline loops: CDR1 SGHRS, CDR2 YFSETQ. J was trimmed by 0 bases and V by 4 bases; bases with no gene match: 7. This CDR3 is CASSPSGGNSYNEQFF. CDR3 DNA: TGCGCCAGCAGCCCATCAGGGGGAAACTCCTACAATGAGCAGTTCTTC.

This chain uses TRBV6-1 with TRBJ2-1, with 9 bases matching TRBD1. The CDR3 contains 15 residues. Germline loops: CDR1 MNHNS, CDR2 SASEGT. After removal of 6 bases from V and 5 bases from J, the junction contained 8 bases not matched to a gene. CDR3 amino acids: CASRNRDRANNEQFF. CDR3 nucleotides: TGTGCCAGCAGAAACCGGGACAGGGCAAACAATGAGCAGTTCTTC.

CDR3 in DNA: TGTGCCAGCAGCCCCGGGGGGTTCTCCTACAATGAGCAGTTCTTC. Protein: CASSPGGFSYNEQFF. V usage is TRBV7-2 and J usage is TRBJ2-1, with 7 bases lining up with TRBD2. There are 15 residues in the CDR3. Germline trimming cut 5 bases from V and 0 bases from J; bases unmatched to any gene: 4. The germline V gene encodes CDR1 SGHTA and CDR2 FQGNSA.

V is TRBV19 and J is TRBJ1-4; D perhaps matches TRBD1 (6 bases). The CDR3 covers 14 residues. CDR1 and CDR2 (germline): LNHDA, SQIVND (reference sequence). V lost 4 bases and J lost 7, with 13 bases in between. The CDR3 is CASSTTGFIEKLFF. The DNA of the CDR3 is TGTGCCAGTAGTACGACAGGTTTTATTGAAAAACTGTTTTTT.